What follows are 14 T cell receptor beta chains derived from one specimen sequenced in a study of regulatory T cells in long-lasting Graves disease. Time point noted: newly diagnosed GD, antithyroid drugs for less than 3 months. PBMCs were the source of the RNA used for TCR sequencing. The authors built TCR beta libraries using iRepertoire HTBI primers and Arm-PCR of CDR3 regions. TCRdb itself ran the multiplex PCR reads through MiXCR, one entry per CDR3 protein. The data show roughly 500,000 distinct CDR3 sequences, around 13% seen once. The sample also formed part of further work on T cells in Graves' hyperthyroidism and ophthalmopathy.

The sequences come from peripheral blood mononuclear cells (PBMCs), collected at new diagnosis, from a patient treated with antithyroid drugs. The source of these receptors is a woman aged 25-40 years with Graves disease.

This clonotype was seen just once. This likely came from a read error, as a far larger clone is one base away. CDR3 sequence: CAISDPRAGGETQYF. CDR3 nucleotide sequence: TGTGCCATCAGTGATCCCCGAGCAGGGGGAGAGACCCAGTACTTC. The chain combines TRBV10-3 with TRBJ2-5; 7 nucleotides align to TRBD1. V lost 3 bases to trimming and J lost 4 bases; unmatched junction nucleotides: 8. The CDR3 consists of 15 residues. Germline CDR1 reads ENHRY; CDR2 reads SYGVKD.

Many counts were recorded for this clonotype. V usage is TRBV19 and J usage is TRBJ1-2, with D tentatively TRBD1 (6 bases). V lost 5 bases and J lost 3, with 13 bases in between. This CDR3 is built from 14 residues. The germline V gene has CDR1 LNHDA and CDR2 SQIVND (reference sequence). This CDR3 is CASSVPGVDYGYTF. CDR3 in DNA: TGTGCCAGTAGTGTTCCAGGGGTTGACTATGGCTACACCTTC. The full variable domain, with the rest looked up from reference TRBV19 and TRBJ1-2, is DGGITQSPKYLFRKEGQNVTLSCEQNLNHDAMYWYRQDPGQGLRLIYYSQIVNDFQKGDIAEGYSVSREKKESFPLTVTSAQKNPTAFYLCASSVPGVDYGYTFGSGTRLTVV.

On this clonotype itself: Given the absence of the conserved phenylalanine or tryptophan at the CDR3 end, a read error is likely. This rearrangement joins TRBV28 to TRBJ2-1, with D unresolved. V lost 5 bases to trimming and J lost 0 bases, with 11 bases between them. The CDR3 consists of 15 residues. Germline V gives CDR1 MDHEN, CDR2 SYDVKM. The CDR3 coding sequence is TGTGCCAGCAGTCCCGGCGGTAGCTCCTACAATGAGCAGTTCTCC. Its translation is CASSPGGSSYNEQFS.

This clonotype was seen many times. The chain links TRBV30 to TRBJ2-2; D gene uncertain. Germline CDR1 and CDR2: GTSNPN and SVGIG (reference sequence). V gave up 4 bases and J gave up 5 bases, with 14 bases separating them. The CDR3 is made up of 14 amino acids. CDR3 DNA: TGTGCCTGGAACGGTCTCCAAGGGACCGGGGAGCTGTTTTTT. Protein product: CAWNGLQGTGELFF.

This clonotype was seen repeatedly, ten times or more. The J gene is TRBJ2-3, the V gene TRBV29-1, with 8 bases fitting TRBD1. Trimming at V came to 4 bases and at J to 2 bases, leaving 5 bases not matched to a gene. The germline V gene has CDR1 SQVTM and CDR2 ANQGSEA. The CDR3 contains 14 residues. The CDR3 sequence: CSVAQGGDTDTQYF. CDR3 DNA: TGCAGCGTTGCACAGGGGGGAGACACAGATACGCAGTATTTT.

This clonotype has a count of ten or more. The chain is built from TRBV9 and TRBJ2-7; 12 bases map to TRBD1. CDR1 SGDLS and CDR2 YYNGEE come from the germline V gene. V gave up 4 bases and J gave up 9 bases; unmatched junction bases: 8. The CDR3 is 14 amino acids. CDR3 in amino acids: CASSTGTGGLGQYF. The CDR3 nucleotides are TGTGCCAGCAGCACCGGGACAGGGGGCTTGGGGCAGTACTTC.

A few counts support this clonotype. The DNA of the CDR3 is TGTGCCAGCAGCTTAGTCGGGACAGGGGACGGCTACACCTTC. Encoded protein: CASSLVGTGDGYTF. The chain uses TRBV7-9 and TRBJ1-2, with TRBD1 matching 10 bases. The V segment lost 1 base and the J segment 8 bases; nucleotides outside the gene matches: 4. The germline V gene has CDR1 SEHNR and CDR2 FQNEAQ (reference sequence). The length of the CDR3 is 14 residues.

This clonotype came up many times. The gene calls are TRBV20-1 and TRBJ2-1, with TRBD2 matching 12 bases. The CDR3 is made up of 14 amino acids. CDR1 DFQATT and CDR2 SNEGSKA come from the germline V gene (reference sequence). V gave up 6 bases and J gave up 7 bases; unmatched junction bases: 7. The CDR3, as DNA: TGCAGTGCGAGACTAGCGGGAGTTAGTAATGAGCAGTTCTTC. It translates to CSARLAGVSNEQFF.

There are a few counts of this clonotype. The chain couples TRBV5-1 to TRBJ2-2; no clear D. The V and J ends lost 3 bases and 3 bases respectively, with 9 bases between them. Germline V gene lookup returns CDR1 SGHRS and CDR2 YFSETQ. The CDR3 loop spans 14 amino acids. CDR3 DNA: TGCGCCAGCAGCTACCGATGGGACACCGGGGAGCTGTTTTTT. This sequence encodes CASSYRWDTGELFF.

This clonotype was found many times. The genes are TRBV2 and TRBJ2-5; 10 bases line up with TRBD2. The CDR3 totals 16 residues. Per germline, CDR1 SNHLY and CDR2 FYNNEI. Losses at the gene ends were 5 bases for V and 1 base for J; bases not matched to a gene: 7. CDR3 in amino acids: CASSRRVAGGQETQYF. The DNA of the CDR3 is TGTGCCAGCAGTCGGAGGGTAGCGGGAGGCCAAGAGACCCAGTACTTC.

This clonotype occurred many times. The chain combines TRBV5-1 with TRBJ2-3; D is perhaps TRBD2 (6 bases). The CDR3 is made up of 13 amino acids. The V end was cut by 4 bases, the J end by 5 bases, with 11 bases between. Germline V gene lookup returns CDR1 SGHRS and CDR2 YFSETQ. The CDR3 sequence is CASSPRERDTQYF. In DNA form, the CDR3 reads TGCGCCAGCAGCCCCCGGGAGAGAGATACGCAGTATTTT.

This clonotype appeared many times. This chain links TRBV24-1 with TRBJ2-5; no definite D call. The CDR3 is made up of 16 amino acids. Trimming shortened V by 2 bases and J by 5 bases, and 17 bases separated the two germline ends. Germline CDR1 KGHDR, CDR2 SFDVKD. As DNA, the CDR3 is TGTGCCACCAGTGATTATTTGGGTTCCCAAGGGGAGACCCAGTACTTC. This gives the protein CATSDYLGSQGETQYF.

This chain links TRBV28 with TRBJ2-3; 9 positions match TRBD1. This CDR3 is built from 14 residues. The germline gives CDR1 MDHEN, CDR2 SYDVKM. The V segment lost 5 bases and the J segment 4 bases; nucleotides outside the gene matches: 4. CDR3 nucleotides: TGTGCCAGCAGTATGGGACAGGGATCAGATACGCAGTATTTT. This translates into CASSMGQGSDTQYF. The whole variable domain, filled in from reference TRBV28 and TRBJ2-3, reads DVKVTQSSRYLVKRTGEKVFLECVQDMDHENMFWYRQDPGLGLRLIYFSYDVKMKEKGDIPEGYSVSREKKERFSLILESASTNQTSMYLCASSMGQGSDTQYFGPGTRLTVL.

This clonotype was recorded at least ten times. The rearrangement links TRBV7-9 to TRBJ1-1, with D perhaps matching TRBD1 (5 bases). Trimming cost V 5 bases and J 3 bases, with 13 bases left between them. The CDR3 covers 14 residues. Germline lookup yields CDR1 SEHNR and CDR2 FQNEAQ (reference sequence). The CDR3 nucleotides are TGTGCCAGCAGCCGGATGGGGGGACACACTGAAGCTTTCTTT. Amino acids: CASSRMGGHTEAFF.